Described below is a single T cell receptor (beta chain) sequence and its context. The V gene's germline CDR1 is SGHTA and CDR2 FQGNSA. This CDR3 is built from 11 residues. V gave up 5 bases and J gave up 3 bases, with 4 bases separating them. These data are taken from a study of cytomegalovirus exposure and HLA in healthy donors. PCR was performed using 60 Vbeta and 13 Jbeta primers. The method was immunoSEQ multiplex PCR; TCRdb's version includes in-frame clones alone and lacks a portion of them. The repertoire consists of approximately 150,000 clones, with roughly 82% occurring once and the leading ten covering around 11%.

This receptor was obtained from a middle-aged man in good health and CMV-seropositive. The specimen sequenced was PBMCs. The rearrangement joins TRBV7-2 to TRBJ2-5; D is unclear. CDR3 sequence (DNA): TGTGCCAGCAGCATTAAAGAGACCCAGTACTTC. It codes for CASSIKETQYF.